These 3 T cell receptor beta chains were sequenced from one sample in a study of control samples from healthy donors and cancer patients. This table comes from immunoSEQ multiplex PCR, and its TCRdb copy is limited to in-frame clones, with some not included. This table holds around 120,000 clones, about 95% found once. What was sequenced was blood. The receptors originated from a man aged 25-40 years in good health.

This clone was counted a single time. The chain uses TRBV2 and TRBJ1-2, with D hard to call. The germline CDR1 and CDR2 sequences are SNHLY and FYNNEI. This CDR3 contains 9 residues. V was shortened by 4 bases and J by 7 bases, with 1 base between the two germline ends. The CDR3 reads CASSGGYTF. The CDR3 DNA reads as TGTGCCAGCAGTGGTGGCTACACCTTC.

The chain links TRBV29-1 to TRBJ2-1, with D perhaps TRBD1 (5 bases). This CDR3 spans 13 amino acids. Germline V CDR1 and CDR2: SQVTM, ANQGSEA. Trimming shortened V by 7 bases and J by 3 bases, and 13 bases separated the two germline ends. CDR3 region: CSGTGVRYNEQFF. In DNA form, the CDR3 reads TGCAGCGGTACAGGTGTCCGCTACAATGAGCAGTTCTTC.

This clone was observed a single time. The gene calls are TRBV28 and TRBJ2-7, with 11 bases that match TRBD1. Germline trimming cut 5 bases from V and 3 bases from J; bases unmatched to any gene: 6. The V gene's germline CDR1 is MDHEN and CDR2 SYDVKM. This CDR3 comprises 15 residues. This CDR3 reads CASSKPGQGVYEQYF. The CDR3, as DNA: TGTGCCAGCAGTAAACCGGGACAGGGGGTCTACGAGCAGTACTTC.